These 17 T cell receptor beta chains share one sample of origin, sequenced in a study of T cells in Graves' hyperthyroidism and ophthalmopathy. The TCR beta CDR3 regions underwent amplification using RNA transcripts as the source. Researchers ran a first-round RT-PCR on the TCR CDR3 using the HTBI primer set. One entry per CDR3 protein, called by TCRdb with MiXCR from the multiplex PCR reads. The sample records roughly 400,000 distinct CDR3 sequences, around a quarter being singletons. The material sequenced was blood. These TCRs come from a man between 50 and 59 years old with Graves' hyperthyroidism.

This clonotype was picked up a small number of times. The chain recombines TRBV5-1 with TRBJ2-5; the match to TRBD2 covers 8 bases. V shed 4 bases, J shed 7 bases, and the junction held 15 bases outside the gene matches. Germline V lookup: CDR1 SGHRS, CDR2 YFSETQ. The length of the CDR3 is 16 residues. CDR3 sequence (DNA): TGCGCCAGCAGCCTCCAGGGAAGTAGCGGGACGGGGACCCAGTACTTC. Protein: CASSLQGSSGTGTQYF. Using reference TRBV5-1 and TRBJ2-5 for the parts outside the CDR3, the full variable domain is KAGVTQTPRYLIKTRGQQVTLSCSPISGHRSVSWYQQTPGQGLQFLFEYFSETQRNKGNFPGRFSGRQFSNSRSEMNVSTLELGDSALYLCASSLQGSSGTGTQYFGPGTRLLVL.

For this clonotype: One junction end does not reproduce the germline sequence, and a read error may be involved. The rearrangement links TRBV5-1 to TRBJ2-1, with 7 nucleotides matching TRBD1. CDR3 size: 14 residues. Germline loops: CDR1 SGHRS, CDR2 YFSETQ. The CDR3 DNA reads TGCGCCAGCAGCCAGAGACAGGGTGGCAATGATCAGTTCTTC. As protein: CASSQRQGGNDQFF.

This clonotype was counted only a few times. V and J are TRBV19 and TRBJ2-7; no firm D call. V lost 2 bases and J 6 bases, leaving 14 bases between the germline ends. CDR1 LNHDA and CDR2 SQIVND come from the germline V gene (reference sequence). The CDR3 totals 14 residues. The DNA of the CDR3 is TGTGCCAGTAGTATAAAGGCTTTATCGACCGAGCAGTACTTC. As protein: CASSIKALSTEQYF.

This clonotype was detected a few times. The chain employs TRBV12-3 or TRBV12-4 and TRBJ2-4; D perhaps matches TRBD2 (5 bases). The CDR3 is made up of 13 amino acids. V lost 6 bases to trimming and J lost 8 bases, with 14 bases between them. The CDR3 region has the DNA TGTGCCAGCAGCCCATGGCCCGGGGACATTCAGTACTTC. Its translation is CASSPWPGDIQYF.

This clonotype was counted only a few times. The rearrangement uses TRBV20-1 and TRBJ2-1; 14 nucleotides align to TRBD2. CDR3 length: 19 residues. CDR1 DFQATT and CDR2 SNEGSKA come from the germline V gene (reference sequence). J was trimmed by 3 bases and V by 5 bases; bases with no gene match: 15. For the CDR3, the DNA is TGCAGTGCTCCGAACCGGGGACTAGCGGGAGCGAGGAACTACAATGAGCAGTTCTTC. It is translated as CSAPNRGLAGARNYNEQFF.

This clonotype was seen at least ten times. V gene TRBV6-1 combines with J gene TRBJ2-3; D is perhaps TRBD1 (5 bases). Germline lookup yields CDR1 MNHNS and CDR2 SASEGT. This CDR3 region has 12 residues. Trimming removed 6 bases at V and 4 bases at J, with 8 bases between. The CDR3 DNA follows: TGTGCCAGCAGGGAGACAGCAGATACGCAGTATTTT. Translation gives CASRETADTQYF.

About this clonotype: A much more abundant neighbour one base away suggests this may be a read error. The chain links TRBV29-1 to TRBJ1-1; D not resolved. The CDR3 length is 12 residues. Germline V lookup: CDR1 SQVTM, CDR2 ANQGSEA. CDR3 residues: CSVLATHTEASF. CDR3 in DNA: TGCAGCGTCCTGGCGACCCACACTGAAGCTTCCTTT.

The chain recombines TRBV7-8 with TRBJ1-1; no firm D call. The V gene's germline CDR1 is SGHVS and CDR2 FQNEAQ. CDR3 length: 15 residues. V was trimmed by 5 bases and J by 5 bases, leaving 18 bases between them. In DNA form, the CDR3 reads TGTGCCAGCAGCCCTCAGCGGCGGAGTGAGACTGAAGCTTTCTTT. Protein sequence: CASSPQRRSETEAFF.

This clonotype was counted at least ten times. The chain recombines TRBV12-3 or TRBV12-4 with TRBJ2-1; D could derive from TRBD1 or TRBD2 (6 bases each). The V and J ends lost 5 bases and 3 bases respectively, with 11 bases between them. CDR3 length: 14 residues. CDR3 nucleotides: TGTGCCAGCAGTCCCGGGGGCGGCTACAATGAGCAGTTCTTC. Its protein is CASSPGGGYNEQFF.

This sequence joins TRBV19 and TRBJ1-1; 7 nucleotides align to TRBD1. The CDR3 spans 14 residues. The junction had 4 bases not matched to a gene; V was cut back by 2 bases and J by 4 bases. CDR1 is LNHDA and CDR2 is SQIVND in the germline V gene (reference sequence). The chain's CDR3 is CASSIRDSITEAFF. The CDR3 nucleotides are TGTGCCAGTAGTATAAGGGACAGCATCACTGAAGCTTTCTTT.

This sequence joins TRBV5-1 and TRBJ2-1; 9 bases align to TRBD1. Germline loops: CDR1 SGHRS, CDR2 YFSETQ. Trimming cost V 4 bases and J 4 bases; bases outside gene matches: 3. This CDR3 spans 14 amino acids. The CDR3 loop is CASSGTGPYNEQFF. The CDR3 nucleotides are TGCGCCAGCAGCGGGACAGGGCCTTACAATGAGCAGTTCTTC.

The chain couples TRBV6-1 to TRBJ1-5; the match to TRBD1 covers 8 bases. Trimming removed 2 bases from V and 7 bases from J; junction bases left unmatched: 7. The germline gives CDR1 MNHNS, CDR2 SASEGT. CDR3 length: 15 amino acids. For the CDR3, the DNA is TGTGCCAGCAGTGAACTCGGACAGGGAAAACAGCCCCAGCATTTT. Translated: CASSELGQGKQPQHF.

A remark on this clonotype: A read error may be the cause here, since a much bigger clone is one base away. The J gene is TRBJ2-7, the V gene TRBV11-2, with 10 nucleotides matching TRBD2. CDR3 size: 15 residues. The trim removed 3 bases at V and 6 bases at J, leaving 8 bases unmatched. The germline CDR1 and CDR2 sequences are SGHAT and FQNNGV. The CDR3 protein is CASSFRAAGGREQYF. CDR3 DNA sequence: TGTGCCAGCAGCTTCCGGGCAGCGGGGGGGCGCGAGCAGTACTTC.

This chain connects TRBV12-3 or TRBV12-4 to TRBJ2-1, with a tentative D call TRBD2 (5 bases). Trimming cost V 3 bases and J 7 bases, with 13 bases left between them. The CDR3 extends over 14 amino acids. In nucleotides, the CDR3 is TGTGCCAGCAGTTTCGGGGATATCGGGAATGAGCAGTTCTTC. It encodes CASSFGDIGNEQFF.

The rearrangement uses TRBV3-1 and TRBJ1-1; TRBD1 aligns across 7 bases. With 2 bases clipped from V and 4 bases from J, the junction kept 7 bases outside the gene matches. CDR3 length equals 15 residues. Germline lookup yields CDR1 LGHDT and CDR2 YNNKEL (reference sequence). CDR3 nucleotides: TGTGCCAGCAGCCAACAGGGGGGTCTTAGCACTGAAGCTTTCTTT. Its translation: CASSQQGGLSTEAFF.

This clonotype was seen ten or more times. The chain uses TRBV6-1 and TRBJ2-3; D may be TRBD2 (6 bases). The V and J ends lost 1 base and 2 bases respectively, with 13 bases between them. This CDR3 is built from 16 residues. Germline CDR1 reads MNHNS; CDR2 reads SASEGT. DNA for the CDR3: TGTGCCAGCAGTGAAGTCGCGGGATTGGCCACAGATACGCAGTATTTT. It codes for CASSEVAGLATDTQYF.

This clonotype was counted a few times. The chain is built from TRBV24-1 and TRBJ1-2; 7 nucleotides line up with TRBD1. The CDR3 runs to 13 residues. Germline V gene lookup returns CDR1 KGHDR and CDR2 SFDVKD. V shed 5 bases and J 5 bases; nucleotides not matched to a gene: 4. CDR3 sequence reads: CATSGRTGYGYTF. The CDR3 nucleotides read TGTGCCACCAGTGGGCGGACAGGATATGGCTACACCTTC.